These 26 T cell receptor beta chains were all obtained from the same sample, sequenced in a study of T cell repertoires in cytomegalovirus infection. In TCRdb, the reads were re-called with MiXCR into one record per CDR3 protein. The sample consists of about 770,000 distinct CDR3 sequences, approximately 32% of them appearing once. Their recognized antigens are unknown. The sample here was cultured CD8+ T cells from PBMCs, taken from culture after CMV antigen stimulation. The source is a human donor in good health (CMV status not recorded). Some clones in this sample may be carry-over from other donors' samples.

This clonotype was observed at least ten times. The CDR3 loop reads CASSPGTWEFF. The CDR3 DNA follows: TGTGCCAGCAGTCCGGGAACTTGGGAGTTCTTC. The chain carries TRBV12-3 or TRBV12-4 and TRBJ2-1, with a weak D call TRBD2 (5 bases). CDR3 size: 11 residues. The V gene lost 5 bases and the J gene lost 14 bases, with 13 bases spanning the gap.

This chain uses TRBV7-6 with TRBJ2-1; D might be TRBD2 (6 bases). This CDR3 contains 15 residues. Looked up from germline, CDR1 is SGHVS and CDR2 is FNYEAQ. V lost 8 bases and J lost 4, with 18 bases in between. In DNA, the CDR3 is TGTGCCAGCTCTCCCCTTTCCGGGGGTTACAATGAGCAGTTCTTC. This gives the protein CASSPLSGGYNEQFF. The whole variable domain, remainder taken from reference TRBV7-6 and TRBJ2-1, is GAGVSQSPRYKVTKRGQDVALRCDPISGHVSLYWYRQALGQGPEFLTYFNYEAQQDKSGLPNDRFSAERPEGSISTLTIQRTEQRDSAMYRCASSPLSGGYNEQFFGPGTRLTVL.

V usage is TRBV4-1 and J usage is TRBJ2-3; 7 bases map to TRBD1. This CDR3 region has 16 residues. CDR1 and CDR2 (germline): MGHRA, YSYEKL. With V trimmed by 0 bases and J by 5 bases, 8 bases remained unmatched. The DNA for the CDR3 is TGCGCCAGCAGCCAAGATCCACAGGGGTCGGGAGATACGCAGTATTTT. Translating gives CASSQDPQGSGDTQYF.

J is TRBJ1-2 and V is TRBV5-8; 8 bases line up with TRBD1. V gave up 4 bases and J gave up 0 bases; unmatched junction bases: 5. Per the germline V gene, CDR1 is SGHTS and CDR2 is YDEGEE. The CDR3 consists of 15 residues. CDR3 coding DNA: TGTGCCAGCAGCGACAGGACAGGGCCTAACTATGGCTACACCTTC. Amino acid sequence: CASSDRTGPNYGYTF. Full variable domain (missing parts from reference TRBV5-8 and TRBJ1-2): EAGVTQSPTHLIKTRGQQATLRCSPISGHTSVYWYQQALGLGLQFLLWYDEGEERNRGNFPPRFSGRQFPNYSSELNVNALELEDSALYLCASSDRTGPNYGYTFGSGTRLTVV.

The V call is TRBV7-2, the J call TRBJ2-7, with 10 bases identical to TRBD1. The V gene's germline CDR1 is SGHTA and CDR2 FQGNSA. V lost 4 bases and J lost 7; bases outside the gene matches: 7. The CDR3 extends over 14 amino acids. CDR3 nucleotides: TGTGCCAGCAGCTGGCATGGGACAGGGGATGAGCAGTACTTC. This codes for CASSWHGTGDEQYF. The full variable domain, rest sourced from reference TRBV7-2 and TRBJ2-7, is GAGVSQSPSNKVTEKGKDVELRCDPISGHTALYWYRQSLGQGLEFLIYFQGNSAPDKSGLPSDRFSAERTGGSVSTLTIQRTQQEDSAVYLCASSWHGTGDEQYFGPGTRLTVT.

The chain joins TRBV19 to TRBJ2-3, with TRBD1 matching over 10 bases. The CDR3 length is 15 residues. Trimming at V came to 7 bases and at J to 3 bases, leaving 7 bases not matched to a gene. In germline, CDR1 is LNHDA, CDR2 SQIVND (reference sequence). CDR3 amino acids: CASTLTGGRTDTQYF. The CDR3 DNA is TGTGCCAGTACCCTGACAGGGGGCAGGACAGATACGCAGTATTTT.

V is TRBV27 and J is TRBJ2-7; possibly TRBD2 for D (6 bases). V was clipped by 7 bases and J by 2 bases, with 15 bases between them. The germline CDR1 and CDR2 sequences are MNHEY and SMNVEV (reference sequence). CDR3 size: 14 residues. In nucleotides, the CDR3 is TGTGCCAGCACTTCGGGACTTTTACCCTACGAGCAGTACTTC. Amino acids: CASTSGLLPYEQYF.

The chain is built from TRBV5-1 and TRBJ2-7; 12 bases are a match to TRBD2. Germline-derived CDR1 and CDR2 are SGHRS and YFSETQ. The CDR3 contains 16 residues. The V and J ends lost 4 bases and 1 base, in that order; junction bases with no gene match: 6. The CDR3 DNA sequence: TGCGCCAGCAGCCTTGAGGGACTAGCGGGTTCCTACGAGCAGTACTTC. It yields the protein CASSLEGLAGSYEQYF.

In the case of this clonotype: The junction shows a germline mismatch at one end, possibly a read error. The rearrangement links TRBV9 to TRBJ1-1, with unresolved D. Germline V gene data show CDR1 as SGDLS and CDR2 as YYNGEE. CDR3 length: 9 amino acids. CDR3: CASSVGGSF. DNA for the CDR3: TGTGCCAGCAGCGTAGGCGGATCCTTT.

The chain employs TRBV27 and TRBJ1-1; TRBD1 matches at 8 bases. CDR3 length: 15 residues. Germline lookup yields CDR1 MNHEY and CDR2 SMNVEV (reference sequence). The trim removed 2 bases at V and 1 base at J, leaving 3 bases unmatched. CDR3 DNA: TGTGCCAGCAGTTTACAGGGGGCCGCGAACACTGAAGCTTTCTTT. As protein: CASSLQGAANTEAFF.

This clonotype was seen more than once but under ten times. CDR3 DNA sequence: TGTGCCAGCAGTTACTCGGGGACAGAGTACACCGGGGAGCTGTTTTTT. This codes for CASSYSGTEYTGELFF. The chain combines TRBV6-5 with TRBJ2-2; 7 bases agree with TRBD1. V shed 0 bases and J 3 bases; nucleotides not matched to a gene: 4. CDR3 size: 16 residues. Germline CDR1 MNHEY, CDR2 SVGAGI.

The chain joins TRBV19 to TRBJ1-6, with D maybe TRBD1 (5 bases). The CDR3 runs to 14 residues. The ends were cut back, 0 bases at V and 8 bases at J, with 8 bases in the middle. Germline V gives CDR1 LNHDA, CDR2 SQIVND (reference sequence). The CDR3, as DNA: TGTGCCAGTAGTATAGAGGGGCGACATTCACCCCTCCACTTT. This sequence encodes CASSIEGRHSPLHF.

This clonotype was seen more than once but under ten times. The chain employs TRBV29-1 and TRBJ1-2; D is ambiguous. With 4 bases removed from V and 4 bases from J, the gap between germline ends came to 7 bases. Germline-derived CDR1 and CDR2 are SQVTM and ANQGSEA. The CDR3 has 11 residues. CDR3 nucleotide sequence: TGCAGCGTTGCGGGCGGCTATGGCTACACCTTC. Amino acid sequence: CSVAGGYGYTF.

There are a few counts of this clonotype. The chain links TRBV6-5 to TRBJ2-1; D not resolved. The V gene lost 2 bases and the J gene lost 0 bases, with 11 bases spanning the gap. The germline V gene encodes CDR1 MNHEY and CDR2 SVGAGI. The CDR3 extends over 16 amino acids. The CDR3: CASSYVGSNSYNEQFF. The CDR3 nucleotides are TGTGCCAGCAGTTACGTTGGCAGTAACTCCTACAATGAGCAGTTCTTC.

The sample holds many counts of this clonotype. The genes are TRBV7-6 and TRBJ2-3, with TRBD1 matching over 7 bases. V was clipped by 1 base and J by 0 bases; unmatched bases: 7. The CDR3 runs to 17 residues. Looked up from germline, CDR1 is SGHVS and CDR2 is FNYEAQ. The CDR3, as DNA: TGTGCCAGCAGCTTAGATTTGCCGGGACAGAGCACAGATACGCAGTATTTT. Protein product: CASSLDLPGQSTDTQYF.

V gene TRBV4-3 combines with J gene TRBJ1-1; D not resolved. Trimming took off 0 bases at V and 6 bases at J, with 17 bases between the two ends. CDR1 LGHNA and CDR2 YSLEER come from the germline V gene. The CDR3 totals 16 residues. Here the CDR3 reads CASSQDGLTLSAEAFF. The DNA of the CDR3 is TGCGCCAGCAGCCAAGACGGACTGACACTATCCGCTGAAGCTTTCTTT.

This chain uses TRBV7-9 with TRBJ1-2, with D tentatively TRBD1 (6 bases). The germline V and J ends were trimmed by 3 bases and 4 bases, with 9 bases remaining between them. Looked up from germline, CDR1 is SEHNR and CDR2 is FQNEAQ (reference sequence). The CDR3 has 13 residues. The DNA for the CDR3 is TGTGCCAGCAGCTTGGGACACTCCTATGGCTACACCTTC. This translates into CASSLGHSYGYTF.

In its sample, this clonotype was seen a few times. The CDR3 DNA sequence: TGTGCCAGCAGTTTAAGATTGGCGGCCGACATTCAGTACTTC. Its protein is CASSLRLAADIQYF. The chain links TRBV28 to TRBJ2-4; D uncertain. The V gene's germline CDR1 is MDHEN and CDR2 SYDVKM. This CDR3 is 14 amino acids long. V was cut by 2 bases and J by 8 bases, with 13 bases left in between.

The gene calls are TRBV4-1 and TRBJ1-2; 7 nucleotides align to TRBD1. The ends lost 2 bases at V and 5 bases at J; junction bases unmatched: 11. The germline gives CDR1 MGHRA, CDR2 YSYEKL. The CDR3 is 16 residues long. The CDR3 here is CASSQRDREPSYGYTF. CDR3 DNA sequence: TGCGCCAGCAGCCAACGAGACAGGGAGCCAAGTTATGGCTACACCTTC.

This clonotype appeared a single time. The chain combines TRBV2 with TRBJ2-4; TRBD2 is a possible D gene (7 bases). The germline CDR1 and CDR2 sequences are SNHLY and FYNNEI. The CDR3 is 14 amino acids. Trimming removed 10 bases at V and 3 bases at J, with 16 bases between. The DNA for the CDR3 is TGTGCCACCAAGGGGGGGATGGACAAAAACATTCAGTACTTC. This codes for CATKGGMDKNIQYF.

This clonotype was detected only a few times. The genes are TRBV6-6 and TRBJ2-4; D is perhaps TRBD1 (5 bases). The CDR3 spans 16 residues. CDR1 is MNHNY, CDR2 SVGAGI, per germline (reference sequence). Trimming took off 2 bases at V and 0 bases at J, with 11 bases between the two ends. CDR3 DNA: TGTGCCAGCAGTTACCCGGACATACAAGCCAAAAACATTCAGTACTTC. It yields the protein CASSYPDIQAKNIQYF.

The sample holds a few counts of this clonotype. J is TRBJ2-3 and V is TRBV27, with a possible D match to TRBD1 (6 bases). V lost 5 bases and J 2 bases, leaving 11 bases between the germline ends. The CDR3 totals 14 residues. Per the germline V gene, CDR1 is MNHEY and CDR2 is SMNVEV (reference sequence). CDR3 sequence: CASSPRQDTDTQYF. In DNA, the CDR3 is TGTGCCAGCAGTCCCCGACAGGACACAGATACGCAGTATTTT.

This clonotype was detected many times. The chain couples TRBV6-1 to TRBJ2-5, with 9 bases fitting TRBD2. Germline V gene lookup returns CDR1 MNHNS and CDR2 SASEGT. CDR3 length: 17 amino acids. The V and J ends lost 3 bases and 4 bases, in that order; junction bases with no gene match: 12. The CDR3 bases are TGTGCCAGCAGTGAGGGTGCGGGGGGGTGGAGGCGAGAGACCCAGTACTTC. It codes for CASSEGAGGWRRETQYF.

V and J are TRBV12-3 or TRBV12-4 and TRBJ2-2, with 12 bases matching TRBD1. The V and J ends lost 6 bases and 3 bases, in that order; junction bases with no gene match: 5. The CDR3 length is 16 residues. For the CDR3, the DNA is TGTGCCAGCAGATGGGACAGGGGGCCCGACACCGGGGAGCTGTTTTTT. It translates to CASRWDRGPDTGELFF.

CDR3 DNA sequence: TGTGCCAGCAGCTCCCCTTTAACCGGGCAGTTCTTC. It encodes CASSSPLTGQFF. This chain connects TRBV11-3 to TRBJ2-1; D unclear. The CDR3 sequence is 12 residues long. Trimming removed 4 bases from V and 12 bases from J, with 13 bases in between. CDR1 is SGHNT and CDR2 is YENEEA in the germline V gene.

This clonotype has only a few counts. The chain has TRBV27 and TRBJ2-2, with unresolved D. Germline CDR1 is MNHEY and CDR2 is SMNVEV (reference sequence). This CDR3 contains 14 residues. V was cut by 0 bases and J by 4 bases, with 6 bases left in between. CDR3 loop: CASSLSVGTGELFF. CDR3 nucleotide sequence: TGTGCCAGCAGTTTATCGGTGGGCACCGGGGAGCTGTTTTTT.